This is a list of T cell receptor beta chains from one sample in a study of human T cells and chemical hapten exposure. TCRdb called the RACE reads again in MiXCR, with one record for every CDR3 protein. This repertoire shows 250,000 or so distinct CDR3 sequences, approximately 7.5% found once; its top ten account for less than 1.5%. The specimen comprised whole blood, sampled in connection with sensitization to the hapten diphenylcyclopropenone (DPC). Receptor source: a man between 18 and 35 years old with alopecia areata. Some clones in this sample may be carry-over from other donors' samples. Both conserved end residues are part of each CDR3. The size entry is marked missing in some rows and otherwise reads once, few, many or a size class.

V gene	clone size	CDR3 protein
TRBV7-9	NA	CASSLLGGERRTANTEAFF
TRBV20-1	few	CSARGPGQGANTIYF
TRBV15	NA	CATSRDPNQETQYF
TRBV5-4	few	CASSLVGTSGELFF
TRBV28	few	CASSFGSANEQFF
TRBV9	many	CASSPRNSEYGYTF
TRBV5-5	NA	CASSVSGGAFNEQFF
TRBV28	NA	CASIVGGQPQHF
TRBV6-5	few	CASSSHDRVLSEQYF
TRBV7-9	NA	CASSGRPIHEQYF
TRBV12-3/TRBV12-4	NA	CASRGVSYNEQFF